The clone carrying this TCR beta chain was detected ten times or more. Its antigen is not identified. Amplification yielded TCR beta CDR3 regions, with RNA transcripts as the source. First-round RT-PCR with HTBI primers amplified the TCR CDR3 region. MiXCR, applied by TCRdb to the multiplex PCR reads, yields one record per CDR3 protein. The repertoire has more than 500,000 distinct CDR3 sequences, around 15% of them found once; the top ten carry around 4%. The sample is drawn from a study of T cells in Graves' hyperthyroidism and ophthalmopathy. Study-level results: Onset of ophthalmopathy came a median approximately 6.5 months after the model predicted it.

Germline V lookup: CDR1 SNHLY, CDR2 FYNNEI. This CDR3 spans 15 amino acids. Trimming at V came to 9 bases and at J to 0 bases, leaving 8 bases not matched to a gene. Hyperthyroidism patients were newly diagnosed, had disease duration under 2 months, and were aged 18 to 65 years. Investigators excluded patients with uncontrolled infection, other autoimmune disease, pregnancy or lactation. This sample holds PBMCs from roughly 10 ml fresh peripheral blood. Sequencing was carried out using blood. This receptor was taken from a woman younger than 45 with Graves' hyperthyroidism. The genes are TRBV2 and TRBJ2-3, with TRBD1 matching 8 bases. The CDR3 loop reads CASLLRGPSTDTQYF. The CDR3 nucleotides are TGTGCCAGTTTACTCAGGGGGCCGAGCACAGATACGCAGTATTTT. Full variable domain (rest looked up from reference TRBV2 and TRBJ2-3): EPEVTQTPSHQVTQMGQEVILRCVPISNHLYFYWYRQILGQKVEFLVSFYNNEISEKSEIFDDQFSVERPDGSNFTLKIRSTKLEDSAMYFCASLLRGPSTDTQYFGPGTRLTVL.